These T cell receptor beta chains were read from a single sample in a study of blood T cell repertoires in COVID-19. TCRdb's table, derived via immunoSEQ multiplex PCR, lists solely in-frame clones and lacks some. Among about 120,000 clones listed, 82% were seen once. What was sequenced was peripheral blood. The origin of the receptors is a man between 70 and 80 years old with acute or convalescent COVID-19. The CDR3 runs from the conserved cysteine through the conserved F or W. The D gene is left open where the match is weak. A row's size may be missing; if present it is once, few, many or a size class.

CDR3 DNA	CDR3 protein	D gene	clone size	V gene	J gene
TGCGCCAGCAGCTGGGGGGAGAACACTGAAGCTTTCTTT	CASSWGENTEAFF	NA	NA	TRBV5-1	TRBJ1-1
TGTGCCACCCAGGGGAGCAATCAGCCCCAGCATTTT	CATQGSNQPQHF	NA	NA	TRBV24-1	TRBJ1-5
TGTGCCAGCTCACCCGGTGGGGGCGAAGCTTTCTTT	CASSPGGGEAFF	NA	few	TRBV18	TRBJ1-1
TGTGCCGCGCAACTAGCGGGGGGTGGCGAGCAGTACTTC	CAAQLAGGGEQYF	TRBD2	NA	TRBV10-3	TRBJ2-7
TGTGCCAGCTCACACCTCTCTGGAAACACCATATATTTT	CASSHLSGNTIYF	NA	NA	TRBV3-1/TRBV3-2	TRBJ1-3
TGTGCCAGCAGTCAGCTGGGGGGTGGAAATTCACCCCTCCACTTT	CASSQLGGGNSPLHF	NA	NA	TRBV6-5	TRBJ1-6
TGCGCCAGCAGCCTTGGGCCTAGCGGAGTCTACGAGCAGTACTTC	CASSLGPSGVYEQYF	TRBD2	NA	TRBV5-1	TRBJ2-7
TGTGCCACCAGTGACGGCCCGGGGGGTTTACTAGTACAGTATTTT	CATSDGPGGLLVQYF	TRBD2	NA	TRBV24-1	TRBJ2-3
TGTGCCAGCAGCCTCGGACAGGGGGCCGGAACTAATGAAAAACTGTTTTTT	CASSLGQGAGTNEKLFF	TRBD1	NA	TRBV7-9	TRBJ1-4
TGTGCCAGCTCACGGGGGACAGGGGGCAATCAGCCCCAGCATTTT	CASSRGTGGNQPQHF	TRBD1	NA	TRBV18	TRBJ1-5
TGTGCTAGTGGTTTGGGACTCGTACCAGATACGCAGTATTTT	CASGLGLVPDTQYF	NA	NA	TRBV12-5	TRBJ2-3
TGTGCCAGCAGTTTAAATAGCGGGAGGAGGTACAATGAGCAGTTCTTC	CASSLNSGRRYNEQFF	TRBD2	NA	TRBV28	TRBJ2-1
TGCGCCAGCAGCTCCGGGACAGGGCGAGGGGAGACCCAGTACTTC	CASSSGTGRGETQYF	TRBD1	NA	TRBV5-1	TRBJ2-5
TGTGCCAGCAGTGAGACAGTCGCCTTAGGGGGAAACACCATATATTTT	CASSETVALGGNTIYF	NA	NA	TRBV6-1	TRBJ1-3
TGCGCCAGCAGCTTGGGACAGGGGACCAACACAGATACGCAGTATTTT	CASSLGQGTNTDTQYF	TRBD1	NA	TRBV5-1	TRBJ2-3
TGTGCCAGCAGCCAAGTGGCACCCTCTGGAAACACCATATATTTT	CASSQVAPSGNTIYF	NA	NA	TRBV3-1/TRBV3-2	TRBJ1-3
TGTGCCAGCAGCTTAGAGGGGGCCGGGGCCACCATATATTTT	CASSLEGAGATIYF	NA	NA	TRBV11-2	TRBJ1-3
TGTGCCAGCAGTCAGGACAGGGGATCCTACAATGAGCAGTTCTTC	CASSQDRGSYNEQFF	TRBD1	NA	TRBV27	TRBJ2-1
TGTGCCACCAGTGATCCGGGACTAGCGGGGGGCCTTAATACCTACAATGAGCAGTTCTTC	CATSDPGLAGGLNTYNEQFF	TRBD2	NA	TRBV24-1	TRBJ2-1
TGTGCCACCGCCTTTGGACTTGATCAGCCCCAGCATTTT	CATAFGLDQPQHF	NA	NA	TRBV10-3	TRBJ1-5
TGTGCCAGCAGTCAAACAGGGGGGGCTGAAAAACTGTTTTTT	CASSQTGGAEKLFF	TRBD1	NA	TRBV6-5	TRBJ1-4
TGTGCCAGCAGCTCCACCCCCCTATCCGATTCACCCCTCCACTTT	CASSSTPLSDSPLHF	NA	NA	TRBV11-2	TRBJ1-6